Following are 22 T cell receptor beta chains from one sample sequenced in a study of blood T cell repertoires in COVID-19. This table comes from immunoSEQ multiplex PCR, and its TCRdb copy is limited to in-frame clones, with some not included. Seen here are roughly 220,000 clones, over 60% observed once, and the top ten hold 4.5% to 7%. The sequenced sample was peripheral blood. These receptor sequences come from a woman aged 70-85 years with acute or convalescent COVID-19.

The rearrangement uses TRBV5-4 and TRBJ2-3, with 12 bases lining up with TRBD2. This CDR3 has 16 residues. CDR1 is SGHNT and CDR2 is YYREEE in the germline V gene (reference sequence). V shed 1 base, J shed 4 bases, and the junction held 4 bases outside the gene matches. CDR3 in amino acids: CASSLPSGRASDTQYF. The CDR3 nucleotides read TGTGCCAGCAGCTTGCCTAGCGGGAGGGCCTCAGATACGCAGTATTTT. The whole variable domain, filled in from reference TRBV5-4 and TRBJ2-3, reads ETGVTQSPTHLIKTRGQQVTLRCSSQSGHNTVSWYQQALGQGPQFIFQYYREEENGRGNFPPRFSGLQFPNYSSELNVNALELDDSALYLCASSLPSGRASDTQYFGPGTRLTVL.

CDR3 protein: CAIKKEGRETQYF. Here the CDR3 DNA reads TGTGCCATCAAAAAAGAGGGGAGGGAGACCCAGTACTTC. The genes are TRBV10-3 and TRBJ2-5; D is perhaps TRBD2 (6 bases). V was shortened by 7 bases and J by 5 bases, with 14 bases between the two germline ends. The CDR3 length is 13 residues. Germline CDR1 reads ENHRY; CDR2 reads SYGVKD.

DNA for the CDR3: TGTGCCAGCAGGATACAGGGAGATACTATCTACGAGCAGTACTTC. This translates into CASRIQGDTIYEQYF. The rearrangement uses TRBV6-5 and TRBJ2-7; D might be TRBD1 (6 bases). V dropped 6 bases and J dropped 3 bases, with 18 bases sitting between them. Germline V CDR1 and CDR2: MNHEY, SVGAGI. This CDR3 is 15 amino acids long.

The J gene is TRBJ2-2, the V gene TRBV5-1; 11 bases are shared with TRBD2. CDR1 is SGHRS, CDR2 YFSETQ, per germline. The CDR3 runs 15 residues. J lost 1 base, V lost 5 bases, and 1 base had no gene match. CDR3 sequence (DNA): TGCGCCAGCAGGCTAGCGGGGGGGAACACCGGGGAGCTGTTTTTT. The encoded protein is CASRLAGGNTGELFF.

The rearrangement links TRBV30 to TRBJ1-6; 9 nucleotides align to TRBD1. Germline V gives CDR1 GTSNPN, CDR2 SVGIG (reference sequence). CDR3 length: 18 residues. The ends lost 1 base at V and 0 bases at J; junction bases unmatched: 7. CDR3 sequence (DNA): TGTGCCTGGAGTGCCGGGACAGGGTCACGCTCCTATAATTCACCCCTCCACTTT. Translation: CAWSAGTGSRSYNSPLHF.

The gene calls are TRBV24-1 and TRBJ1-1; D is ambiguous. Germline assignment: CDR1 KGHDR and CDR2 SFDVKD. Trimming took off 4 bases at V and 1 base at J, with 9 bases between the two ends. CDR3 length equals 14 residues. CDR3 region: CATSEAAENTEAFF. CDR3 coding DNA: TGTGCCACCAGTGAGGCGGCCGAGAACACTGAAGCTTTCTTT.

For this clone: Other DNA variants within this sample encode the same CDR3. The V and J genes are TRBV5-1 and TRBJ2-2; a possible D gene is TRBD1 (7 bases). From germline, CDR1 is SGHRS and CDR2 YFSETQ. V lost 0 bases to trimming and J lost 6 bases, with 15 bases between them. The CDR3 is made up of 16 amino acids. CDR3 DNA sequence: TGCGCCAGCAGCTTGGTGGCAGGGGGGCGGGCCGGGGAGCTGTTTTTT. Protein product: CASSLVAGGRAGELFF.

Here the CDR3 DNA reads TGTGCCAGCAGCTTGACAGGGGGCTCTGGAAACACCATATATTTT. Residues: CASSLTGGSGNTIYF. The chain is built from TRBV7-6 and TRBJ1-3, with 9 bases aligning to TRBD1. The CDR3 totals 15 residues. Germline CDR1 and CDR2: SGHVS and FNYEAQ. V trimming: 3 bases; J trimming: 0 bases; junction bases outside the gene matches: 0.

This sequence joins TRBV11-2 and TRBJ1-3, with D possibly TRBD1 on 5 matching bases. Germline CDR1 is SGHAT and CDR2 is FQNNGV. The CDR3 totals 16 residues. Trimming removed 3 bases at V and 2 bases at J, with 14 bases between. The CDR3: CASSLNLGPAGNTIYF. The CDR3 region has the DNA TGTGCCAGCAGCTTGAATTTGGGGCCAGCTGGAAACACCATATATTTT.

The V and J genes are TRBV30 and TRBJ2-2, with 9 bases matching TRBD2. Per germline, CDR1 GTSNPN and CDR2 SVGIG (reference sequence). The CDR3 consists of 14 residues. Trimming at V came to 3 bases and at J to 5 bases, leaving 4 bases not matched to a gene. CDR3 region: CAWSGLAQTGELFF. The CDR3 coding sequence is TGTGCCTGGAGCGGACTAGCGCAGACCGGGGAGCTGTTTTTT.

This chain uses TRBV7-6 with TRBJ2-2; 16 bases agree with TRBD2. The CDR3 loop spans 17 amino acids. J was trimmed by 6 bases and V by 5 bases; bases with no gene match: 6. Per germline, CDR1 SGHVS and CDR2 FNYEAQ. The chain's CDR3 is CASSRGTSGRVPGELFF. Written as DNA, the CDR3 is TGTGCCAGCAGCCGAGGGACTAGCGGGAGGGTACCCGGGGAGCTGTTTTTT.

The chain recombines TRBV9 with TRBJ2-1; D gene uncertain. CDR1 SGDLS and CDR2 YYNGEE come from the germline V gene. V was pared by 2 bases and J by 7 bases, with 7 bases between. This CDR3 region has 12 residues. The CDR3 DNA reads TGTGCCAGCAGCGTGGCGGAAAATGAGCAGTTCTTC. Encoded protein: CASSVAENEQFF.

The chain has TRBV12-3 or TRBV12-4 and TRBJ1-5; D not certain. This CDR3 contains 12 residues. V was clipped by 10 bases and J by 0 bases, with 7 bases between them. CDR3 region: CATRYSNQPQHF. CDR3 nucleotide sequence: TGTGCCACCCGTTATAGCAATCAGCCCCAGCATTTT.

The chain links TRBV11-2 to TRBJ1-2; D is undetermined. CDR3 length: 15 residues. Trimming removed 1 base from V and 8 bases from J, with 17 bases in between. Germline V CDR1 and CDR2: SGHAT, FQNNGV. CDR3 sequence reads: CASSLVVEASGGYTF. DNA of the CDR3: TGTGCCAGCAGCTTAGTGGTCGAGGCCAGCGGAGGCTACACCTTC.

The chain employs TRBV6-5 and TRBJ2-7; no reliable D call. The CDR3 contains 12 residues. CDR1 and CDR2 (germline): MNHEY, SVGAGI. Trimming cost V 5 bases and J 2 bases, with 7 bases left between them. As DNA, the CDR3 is TGTGCCAGCAGTCGACGGGCCTACGAGCAGTACTTC. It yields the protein CASSRRAYEQYF.

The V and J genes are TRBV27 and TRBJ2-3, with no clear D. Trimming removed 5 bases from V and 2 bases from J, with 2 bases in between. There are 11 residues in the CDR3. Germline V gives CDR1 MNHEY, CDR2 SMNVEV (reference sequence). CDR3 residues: CASSHTDTQYF. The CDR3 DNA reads TGTGCCAGCAGTCACACAGATACGCAGTATTTT.

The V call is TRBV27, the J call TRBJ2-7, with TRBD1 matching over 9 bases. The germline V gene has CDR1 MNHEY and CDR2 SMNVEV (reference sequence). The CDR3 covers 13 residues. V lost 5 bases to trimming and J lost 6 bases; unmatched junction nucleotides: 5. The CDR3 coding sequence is TGTGCCAGCAGTACCGGGACAGGGTTCGAGCAGTACTTC. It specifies CASSTGTGFEQYF.

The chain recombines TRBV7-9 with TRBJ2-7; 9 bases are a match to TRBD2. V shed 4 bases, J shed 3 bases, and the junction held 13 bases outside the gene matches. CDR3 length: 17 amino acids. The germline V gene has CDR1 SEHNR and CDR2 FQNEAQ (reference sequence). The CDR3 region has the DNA TGTGCCAGCAGCTATGGACTAGCGCTAGGGCCCGACTACGAGCAGTACTTC. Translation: CASSYGLALGPDYEQYF.

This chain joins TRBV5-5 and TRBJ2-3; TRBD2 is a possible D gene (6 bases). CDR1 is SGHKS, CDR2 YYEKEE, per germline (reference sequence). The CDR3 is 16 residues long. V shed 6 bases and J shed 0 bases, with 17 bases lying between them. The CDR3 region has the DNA TGTGCCAGCACTCCAAGTTACGGGGGAAGCACAGATACGCAGTATTTT. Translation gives CASTPSYGGSTDTQYF.

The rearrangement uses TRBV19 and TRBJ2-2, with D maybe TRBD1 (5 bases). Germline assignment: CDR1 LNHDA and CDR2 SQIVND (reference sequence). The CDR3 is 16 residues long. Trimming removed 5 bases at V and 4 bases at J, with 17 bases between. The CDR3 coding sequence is TGTGCCAGTAGTTTTTCCTCAGGGCCCGTCACCGGGGAGCTGTTTTTT. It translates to CASSFSSGPVTGELFF.

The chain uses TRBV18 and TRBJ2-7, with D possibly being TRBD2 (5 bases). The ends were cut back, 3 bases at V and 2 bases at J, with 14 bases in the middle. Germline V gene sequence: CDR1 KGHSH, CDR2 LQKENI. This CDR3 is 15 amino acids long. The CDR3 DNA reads TGTGCCAGCTCACCCATGGAGGTATCCGCCTACGAGCAGTACTTC. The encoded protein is CASSPMEVSAYEQYF.

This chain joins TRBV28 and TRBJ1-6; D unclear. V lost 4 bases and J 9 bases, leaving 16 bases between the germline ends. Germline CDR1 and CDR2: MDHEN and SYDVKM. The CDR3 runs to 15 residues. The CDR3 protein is CASSSTGGGSSPLHF. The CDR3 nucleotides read TGTGCCAGCAGTTCGACGGGAGGAGGGAGTTCACCCCTCCACTTT.